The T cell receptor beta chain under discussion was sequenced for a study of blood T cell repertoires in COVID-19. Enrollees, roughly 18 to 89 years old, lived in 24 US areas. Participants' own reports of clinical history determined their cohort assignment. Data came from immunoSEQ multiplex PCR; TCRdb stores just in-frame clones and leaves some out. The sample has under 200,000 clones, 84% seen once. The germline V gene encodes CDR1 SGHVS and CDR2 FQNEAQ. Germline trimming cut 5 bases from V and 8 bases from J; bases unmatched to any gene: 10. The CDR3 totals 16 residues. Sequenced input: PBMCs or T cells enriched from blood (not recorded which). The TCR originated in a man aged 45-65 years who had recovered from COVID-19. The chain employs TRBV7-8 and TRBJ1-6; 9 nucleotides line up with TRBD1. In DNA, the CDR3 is TGTGCCAGCAGCATTCCAGCGGGACAGGGATATTCACCCCTCCACTTT. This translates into CASSIPAGQGYSPLHF.